A single sample gave rise to the 2 T cell receptor beta chains below, sequenced in a study of siplizumab effects on memory and regulatory T cells. Generated by immunoSEQ multiplex PCR, the TCRdb table keeps only in-frame clones and is missing some. The table includes tens of thousands of clones, around 96% detected once. Input material: naive CD8+ T cells sorted from blood. The receptors shown here come from a human donor in good health.

The chain recombines TRBV4-1 with TRBJ2-7; D gene uncertain. This CDR3 is built from 14 residues. Germline V gives CDR1 MGHRA, CDR2 YSYEKL. V lost 0 bases, J lost 3 bases, and 9 bases lay in between. In DNA, the CDR3 is TGCGCCAGCAGCCAAGATCGGCAGAACTACGAGCAGTACTTC. Its translation is CASSQDRQNYEQYF.

This rearrangement joins TRBV7-9 to TRBJ2-1, with D uncertain. V was shortened by 0 bases and J by 5 bases, with 5 bases between the two germline ends. The CDR3 has 13 amino acids. Germline V CDR1 and CDR2: SEHNR, FQNEAQ (reference sequence). Here the CDR3 reads CASSLALDNEQFF. The CDR3 DNA reads as TGTGCCAGCAGCTTAGCCCTAGACAATGAGCAGTTCTTC.